The sample holds one count of the clone carrying this T cell receptor beta chain. This entry is derived from a study of shared clonotypes between healthy human individuals. TCRdb's copy holds only in-frame clones and misses some; the assay was immunoSEQ multiplex PCR. The sample yields some 2 million clones, 85% to 95% seen once. The CDR3 totals 16 residues. CDR1 LGHNT and CDR2 FRNRAP come from the germline V gene. Trimming took 6 bases from V and 0 from J, leaving 14 bases between them. This chain connects TRBV12-5 to TRBJ1-4; D possibly corresponds to TRBD1 (5 bases). This TCR came from a young man in good health. The sequenced sample was naive CD4+ T cells sorted from blood. Subset noted: CD45RA+ positively selected. The DNA for the CDR3 is TGTGCTAGTGGGAGAGGGACCCCAGCAACTAATGAAAAACTGTTTTTT. It encodes CASGRGTPATNEKLFF.